Sequencing of this T cell receptor (beta chain) was carried out in a study of shared clonotypes between healthy human individuals. The length of the CDR3 is 16 residues. V was cut by 2 bases and J by 0 bases, with 12 bases left in between. Germline assignment: CDR1 SGHNT and CDR2 YYREEE (reference sequence). An assay was performed, and its level was deep. The table came from immunoSEQ multiplex PCR; TCRdb's copy has only in-frame clones and leaves some out. This sample carries some 1,400,000 clones, 96% of them seen once, and the ten largest clones take roughly 1.2%. The sample was naive CD4+ T cells sorted from blood. This sample's subset: CD45RA+ positively selected. This chain uses TRBV5-4 with TRBJ2-1; either TRBD1 or TRBD2 may supply D (6 bases each). This receptor was taken from a man aged 30 to 39 in good health. In DNA, the CDR3 is TGTGCCAGCAGCTTAGGGGGGCTGAGCTCCTACAATGAGCAGTTCTTC. This encodes CASSLGGLSSYNEQFF.